The 17 T cell receptor beta chains below were found in one sample sequenced in a study of cytomegalovirus exposure and HLA in healthy donors. In the PCR, 60 Vbeta and 13 Jbeta primers were used. Sequenced by immunoSEQ multiplex PCR; TCRdb stores in-frame clones only, minus some. Of some 150,000 clones in the sample, approximately 59% are singletons; the top ten hold less than 3%. The sequenced material came from PBMCs. These receptor sequences come from a man between 35 and 55 years old in good health and CMV-seronegative.

The V call is TRBV4-3, the J call TRBJ1-5; D possibly corresponds to TRBD1 (6 bases). The germline gives CDR1 LGHNA, CDR2 YSLEER. The CDR3 runs 14 residues. V lost 4 bases to trimming and J lost 4 bases, with 11 bases between them. The CDR3 DNA reads TGCGCCAGCAGCCCAGAGACAGGAAATCAGCCCCAGCATTTT. Translation gives CASSPETGNQPQHF.

This clone turned up a few times. V gene TRBV27 combines with J gene TRBJ1-1; a possible D gene is TRBD1 (5 bases). Trimming cost V 6 bases and J 0 bases, with 11 bases left between them. CDR3 length: 14 amino acids. Germline V gives CDR1 MNHEY, CDR2 SMNVEV (reference sequence). The CDR3 protein is CASRVSGVNTEAFF. CDR3 nucleotides: TGTGCCAGCAGGGTGTCGGGGGTGAACACTGAAGCTTTCTTT.

V usage is TRBV7-6 and J usage is TRBJ1-5; a possible D gene is TRBD1 (6 bases). Looked up from germline, CDR1 is SGHVS and CDR2 is FNYEAQ. CDR3 length equals 15 residues. V lost 5 bases to trimming and J lost 6 bases, with 17 bases between them. This chain's CDR3 is CASSPFGGAGQPQHF. The CDR3 region has the DNA TGTGCCAGCAGCCCTTTCGGGGGGGCGGGTCAGCCCCAGCATTTT.

This clone was found once. The V call is TRBV19, the J call TRBJ2-1; 9 bases are a match to TRBD1. CDR1 is LNHDA, CDR2 SQIVND, per germline (reference sequence). The CDR3 has 16 residues. Trimming at V came to 3 bases and at J to 3 bases, leaving 6 bases not matched to a gene. The CDR3 nucleotides are TGTGCCAGTAGTATCCCCGGGACAGGGCACTACAATGAGCAGTTCTTC. Its protein product is CASSIPGTGHYNEQFF.

This chain links TRBV2 with TRBJ2-7, with 7 bases lining up with TRBD1. From germline, CDR1 is SNHLY and CDR2 FYNNEI. The CDR3 contains 13 residues. Unmatched junction bases numbered 5, after V lost 6 bases and J lost 3 bases. This chain's CDR3 is CASRGTAVYEQYF. CDR3 bases: TGTGCCAGCAGAGGGACAGCGGTCTACGAGCAGTACTTC.

This clone was counted between two and nine times. The J gene is TRBJ2-7, the V gene TRBV13, with TRBD2 as a possible D gene (8 bases). V shed 5 bases and J shed 4 bases, with 12 bases lying between them. This CDR3 has 13 residues. Germline-derived CDR1 and CDR2 are PRHDT and FYEKMQ (reference sequence). CDR3 loop: CASSREGAYEQYF. The CDR3 DNA reads as TGTGCCAGCAGCCGGGAGGGGGCGTACGAGCAGTACTTC.

The gene calls are TRBV7-9 and TRBJ1-2; D not resolved. The germline gives CDR1 SEHNR, CDR2 FQNEAQ (reference sequence). The V gene lost 5 bases and the J gene lost 5 bases, with 12 bases spanning the gap. CDR3 size: 13 residues. In nucleotides, the CDR3 is TGTGCCAGCAGCGATGAAGGAGTTTATGGCTACACCTTC. Amino acid sequence: CASSDEGVYGYTF.

This clone was observed a single time. The chain uses TRBV11-3 and TRBJ2-5; 7 bases map to TRBD1. Germline V gene sequence: CDR1 SGHNT, CDR2 YENEEA. The J segment lost 5 bases and the V segment lost 5 bases, leaving 14 bases of the junction unmatched. The CDR3 is 16 residues long. Written as DNA, the CDR3 is TGTGCCAGCAGCGTGAAGGGACAGTCCCTGCGGGAGACCCAGTACTTC. This translates into CASSVKGQSLRETQYF. The entire variable domain, with the rest obtained from reference TRBV11-3 and TRBJ2-5, is as follows: EAGVVQSPRYKIIEKKQPVAFWCNPISGHNTLYWYLQNLGQGPELLIRYENEEAVDDSQLPKDRFSAERLKGVDSTLKIQPAELGDSAVYLCASSVKGQSLRETQYFGPGTRLLVL.

The V call is TRBV19, the J call TRBJ2-1, with 7 bases aligning to TRBD2. In germline, CDR1 is LNHDA, CDR2 SQIVND (reference sequence). V dropped 5 bases and J dropped 6; count of bases not matched to a gene: 10. This CDR3 has 15 residues. The CDR3 DNA reads TGTGCCAGTAGTCGGATCGGGGGGACCCTCAATGAGCAGTTCTTC. Amino acids: CASSRIGGTLNEQFF.

The gene calls are TRBV6-1 and TRBJ1-6; the D gene is possibly TRBD1 (6 bases). The V end lost 6 bases, the J end lost 4 bases, and 10 bases lay between the germline ends. Germline-derived CDR1 and CDR2 are MNHNS and SASEGT. The CDR3 runs 14 residues. For the CDR3, the DNA is TGTGCCAGCAGGGGGGCCCTATATAATTCACCCCTCCACTTT. It codes for CASRGALYNSPLHF.

The chain combines TRBV9 with TRBJ2-3; 12 nucleotides agree with TRBD2. V lost 3 bases to trimming and J lost 5 bases; unmatched junction nucleotides: 7. The CDR3 consists of 16 residues. Germline CDR1 and CDR2: SGDLS and YYNGEE. CDR3 DNA: TGTGCCAGCAGCGCGAGGACTAGCGGGATCAGAGATACGCAGTATTTT. Translated, it gives CASSARTSGIRDTQYF.

The chain employs TRBV19 and TRBJ2-3, with D possibly being TRBD1 (6 bases). Germline assignment: CDR1 LNHDA and CDR2 SQIVND (reference sequence). Trimming left V 8 bases short and J 5 bases short, with 8 bases between. The CDR3 spans 11 residues. This CDR3 is CASSDRDTQYF. CDR3 bases: TGTGCCAGTTCGGACAGAGATACGCAGTATTTT.

In this sample, this clone turned up once. The junction does not match germline at one end; this may be a read error. The chain carries TRBV11-1 and TRBJ1-1; 7 bases are shared with TRBD1. Germline CDR1 and CDR2: SGHAT and FQDESV (reference sequence). This CDR3 has 13 amino acids. This chain's CDR3 is CASSRQGDTETFF. The CDR3 nucleotides are TGTGCCAGCAGCCGACAGGGCGACACTGAAACTTTCTTT.

This clone came up once. The chain joins TRBV7-8 to TRBJ1-5; D ambiguous. CDR1 is SGHVS and CDR2 is FQNEAQ in the germline V gene. Trimming took off 0 bases at V and 5 bases at J, with 11 bases between the two ends. CDR3 size: 15 residues. The CDR3 is CASSLASGFYQPQHF. The DNA for the CDR3 is TGTGCCAGCAGCTTAGCTAGCGGGTTTTATCAGCCCCAGCATTTT.

The chain uses TRBV5-1 and TRBJ2-1; D gene ambiguous. V gave up 3 bases and J gave up 0 bases, with 10 bases separating them. The CDR3 covers 15 residues. Germline loops: CDR1 SGHRS, CDR2 YFSETQ. CDR3 bases: TGCGCCAGCAGCTCCACTGGTAGCTCCTACAATGAGCAGTTCTTC. Encoded protein: CASSSTGSSYNEQFF.

This clone was picked up one time. V and J are TRBV4-2 and TRBJ2-3; possible D gene TRBD2, 6 bases. The CDR3 covers 15 residues. Looked up from germline, CDR1 is LGHNA and CDR2 is YNFKEQ. The germline V and J ends were trimmed by 0 bases and 7 bases, with 14 bases remaining between them. The CDR3 sequence is CASSQEGGTGNTQYF. The DNA for the CDR3 is TGTGCCAGCAGCCAAGAAGGAGGGACGGGAAATACGCAGTATTTT.

The chain has TRBV2 and TRBJ2-5, with 9 nucleotides matching TRBD2. The CDR3 runs to 15 residues. V shed 3 bases, J shed 6 bases, and the junction held 8 bases outside the gene matches. Germline assignment: CDR1 SNHLY and CDR2 FYNNEI. This chain's CDR3 is CASSDLAGDAKTQYF. The CDR3 nucleotides are TGTGCCAGCAGTGATTTAGCGGGAGACGCGAAGACCCAGTACTTC.